A selection of T cell receptor beta chains follows, all from one sample in a study of blood T cell repertoires in COVID-19. The data were produced by immunoSEQ multiplex PCR, yet TCRdb's version contains in-frame clones alone and is incomplete. The repertoire has about 110,000 clones, 84% of them found once; the top ten carry about 6.6%. Sequencing was done on a sample of peripheral blood. These TCRs come from a woman in her fifties or sixties with acute or convalescent COVID-19. CDR3s include the opening cysteine and the closing phenylalanine or tryptophan. The D gene is left open where the match is weak. Only part of the rows carry a size: once, few, many, or a class if the clone is expanded.

V gene	J gene	D gene	clone size	CDR3 DNA	CDR3 protein
TRBV10-1	TRBJ1-5	.	.	TGCGCCAGCAGTGAGAGGCAGGGAGGGAATCAGCCCCAGCATTTT	CASSERQGGNQPQHF
TRBV5-1	TRBJ2-1	TRBD1	.	TGCGCCAGCAGCCCCGGACAGGGAAGCCATGAGCAGTTCTTC	CASSPGQGSHEQFF
TRBV6-2/TRBV6-3	TRBJ1-5	.	.	TGTGCCAGCAGTCCAAATACTCTGGATCAGCCCCAGCATTTT	CASSPNTLDQPQHF
TRBV12-3/TRBV12-4	TRBJ2-7	.	.	TGTGCCAGCAGTTTGGGCACCTCCTACGAGCAGTACTTC	CASSLGTSYEQYF
TRBV27	TRBJ1-1	.	.	TGTGCCAGCAGTTTAGGGAGGGCGCTATTGGACACTGAAGCTTTCTTT	CASSLGRALLDTEAFF
TRBV10-1	TRBJ2-1	TRBD1	.	TGCGCCAGCAGCTCGGGACAGGTGGTCAATGAGCAGTTCTTC	CASSSGQVVNEQFF
TRBV2	TRBJ1-2	.	once	TGTGCCAGCAGTGGGTCGCCCGGGGAGCTTAACTATGGCTACACCTTC	CASSGSPGELNYGYTF
TRBV10-2	TRBJ1-1	TRBD1	.	TGCGCCAGCAGTGAATGGGGACAGGGCCCGGCTTTCTTT	CASSEWGQGPAFF
TRBV9	TRBJ1-2	.	once	TGTGCCAGCAGCGCCGACTATGGCTACACCTTC	CASSADYGYTF
TRBV6-2/TRBV6-3	TRBJ1-5	.	.	TGTGCCAGCAGTTACGGGGGGGGGCTTAGGCAGCCCCAGCATTTT	CASSYGGGLRQPQHF
TRBV29-1	TRBJ1-3	TRBD1	.	TGCAGCGTGACAGGGGGCTCTGGAAACACCATATATTTT	CSVTGGSGNTIYF
TRBV5-1	TRBJ1-5	.	.	TGCGCCAGCAGCTTAGCCGTGGATCAGCCCCAGCATTTT	CASSLAVDQPQHF
TRBV2	TRBJ2-5	TRBD2	.	TGTGCCAGCAGGCCAGCGGGGGAGGAGACCCAGTACTTC	CASRPAGEETQYF
TRBV18	TRBJ1-1	.	.	TGTGCCAGCTCCCCGCCAAGCACCCCAGGCACTGAAGCTTTCTTT	CASSPPSTPGTEAFF
TRBV2	TRBJ1-1	.	.	TGTGCCAGCAGTGGGAGGGTGGGTGAAGCTTTCTTT	CASSGRVGEAFF
TRBV18	TRBJ2-3	TRBD1	.	TGTGCCAGCTCACCCGCTAACAGGGGTATTTTAGATACGCAGTATTTT	CASSPANRGILDTQYF
TRBV10-2	TRBJ2-1	TRBD2	.	TGCGCCAGCAGTGAGATGCTAGCGGGGGGAAATGAGCAGTTCTTC	CASSEMLAGGNEQFF
TRBV5-6	TRBJ2-6	TRBD2	once	TGTGCCAGCAGCTTGGTCGGGGGGTCTGGGGCCAACGTCCTGACTTTC	CASSLVGGSGANVLTF
TRBV3-1/TRBV3-2	TRBJ2-1	TRBD1	.	TGTGCCAGTGTGACCGGGACAGCCTACAATGAGCAGTTCTTC	CASVTGTAYNEQFF
TRBV2	TRBJ1-5	.	.	TGTGCCAGCAGTGAATTTGGCGGGTATAGCAATCAGCCCCAGCATTTT	CASSEFGGYSNQPQHF
TRBV5-4	TRBJ1-4	TRBD1	.	TGTGCCAGCAGCTTTGCAGTTCAGGGGGCTAATGAAAAACTGTTTTTT	CASSFAVQGANEKLFF
TRBV5-1	TRBJ2-3	.	.	TGCGCCAGCACCCTGACAGCTAGCACAGATACGCAGTATTTT	CASTLTASTDTQYF
TRBV29-1	TRBJ1-2	TRBD1	.	TGCAGCGCGACGGGACAGGGCCATGGCTACACCTTC	CSATGQGHGYTF
TRBV20-1	TRBJ2-1	TRBD2	few	TGCAGTGCTAGTATGTTCCTAGCGGGTTTTCCTCTAGACAATGAGCAGTTCTTC	CSASMFLAGFPLDNEQFF
TRBV5-5	TRBJ1-1	.	few	TGTGCCAGCAGCTTCGGAGCGAACACTGAAGCTTTCTTT	CASSFGANTEAFF
TRBV6-6	TRBJ1-2	.	few	TGTGCCAGCAGTTACCAGGCCAATAGCTACACCTTC	CASSYQANSYTF
TRBV5-6	TRBJ1-2	TRBD1	.	TGTGCCAGCAGCGCGGACAGGTTCGCCTATGGCTACACCTTC	CASSADRFAYGYTF
TRBV5-1	TRBJ1-1	.	.	TGCGCCAGCGCCGAAATTACAGGGAGAAACACTGAAGCTTTCTTT	CASAEITGRNTEAFF
TRBV2	TRBJ2-5	TRBD2	.	TGTGCCAGCGGGGGAAGACTAGCGGGGAATCAAGAGACCCAGTACTTC	CASGGRLAGNQETQYF
TRBV9	TRBJ2-2	TRBD1	.	TGTGCCAGCAGCTCCTCGGGACAGGCCGGCGGGGAGCTGTTTTTT	CASSSSGQAGGELFF
TRBV24-1	TRBJ2-3	TRBD2	.	TGTGCCACCAGTGATCCTGGCGGGACTAGCGGGGCAGATACGCAGTATTTT	CATSDPGGTSGADTQYF
TRBV6-5	TRBJ2-7	TRBD1	.	TGTGCCACCTCCACCCGGGACAGGGGGAAGCAGGAGCAGTACTTC	CATSTRDRGKQEQYF
TRBV7-8	TRBJ1-1	TRBD1	.	TGTGCCAGCAGCTTCACCTACTCCGGGACAGGGGGCACTGAAGCTTTCTTT	CASSFTYSGTGGTEAFF
TRBV5-1	TRBJ2-1	TRBD2	.	TGCGCCAGCAGCCGGACTAGCGGGGAATACAATGAGCAGTTCTTC	CASSRTSGEYNEQFF
TRBV19	TRBJ1-2	.	.	TGTGCCAGTATTAGTGATGAGACTTGGGGCTACACCTTC	CASISDETWGYTF
TRBV6-6	TRBJ2-7	TRBD2	once	TGTGCCAGCAGTCAAGGGACTAGCGTTACCTACGAGCAGTACTTC	CASSQGTSVTYEQYF
TRBV6-1	TRBJ2-7	TRBD1	.	TGTGCCAGCAGTGACGCGGCAGGGGGCTACGAGCAGTACTTC	CASSDAAGGYEQYF
TRBV24-1	TRBJ1-2	.	.	TGTGCCACCAGTGATGTCGGGGTGAACTATGGCTACACCTTC	CATSDVGVNYGYTF
TRBV19	TRBJ2-6	TRBD1	.	TGTGCCAGTAGTATACAGGGGGCCTCTGGGGCCAACGTCCTGACTTTC	CASSIQGASGANVLTF
TRBV5-1	TRBJ2-3	.	few	TGCGCCAGCAGCTCGGGGGGCAAAGGAGATACGCAGTATTTT	CASSSGGKGDTQYF
TRBV5-1	TRBJ1-1	.	.	TGCGCCAGCAGCAAACAGGGAAGTGACACTGAAGCTTTCTTT	CASSKQGSDTEAFF
TRBV9	TRBJ1-1	.	.	TGTGCCAGCAGCCCCCCAGGGCGGTTAACGAACACTGAAGCTTTCTTT	CASSPPGRLTNTEAFF
TRBV28	TRBJ1-2	.	.	TGTGCCAGCAGGTCTTCAGGCGAATCCTACACCTTC	CASRSSGESYTF
TRBV6-6	TRBJ2-7	.	.	TGTGCCAGCAGGGGCTCCGGCGGGTCCTACGAGCAGTACTTC	CASRGSGGSYEQYF
TRBV7-9	TRBJ1-4	.	once	TGTGCCAGCAGCTTAAGACAGGATAATGAAAAACTGTTTTTT	CASSLRQDNEKLFF
TRBV6-2/TRBV6-3	TRBJ2-1	TRBD2	once	TGTGCCAGCAGCCACTTAAATCCGGGACTAGCGGGGGGGTTCAATGAGCAGTTCTTC	CASSHLNPGLAGGFNEQFF
TRBV2	TRBJ1-5	.	.	TGTGCCAGCAGAAAGGAGCAGCTGTATAGCAATCAGCCCCAGCATTTT	CASRKEQLYSNQPQHF
TRBV10-2	TRBJ1-2	.	.	TGCGCCAGCAGTGAGAGTTATTACCCGTACAGGGCCCAGGGCAGCTATGGCTACACCTTC	CASSESYYPYRAQGSYGYTF
TRBV5-1	TRBJ1-1	TRBD1	.	TGCGCCAGCAGCTTGGGGCGCCTATCCCGGGACAGGGAGAACACTGAAGCTTTCTTT	CASSLGRLSRDRENTEAFF
TRBV3-1/TRBV3-2	TRBJ2-7	TRBD1	.	TGTGCCAGCAGCCAAGAAGCGGGACAGGGGTTCGGCGAGCAGTACTTC	CASSQEAGQGFGEQYF
TRBV18	TRBJ1-2	.	few	TGTGCCAGCTCACCACTCGCGAGGGCCGACCTTTATGGCTACACCTTC	CASSPLARADLYGYTF
TRBV12-3/TRBV12-4	TRBJ2-1	.	.	TGTGCCAGCAGTACAGTCTACAATGAGCAGTTCTTC	CASSTVYNEQFF
TRBV28	TRBJ1-5	.	.	TGTGCCAGCAGTCATCCTCGGGGACTTAATAGGAGAGGGAGCAATCAGCCCCAGCATTTT	CASSHPRGLNRRGSNQPQHF
TRBV5-1	TRBJ1-4	TRBD1	.	TGCGCCAGCAGTACAGGGGGCGCGGGTGAAAAACTGTTTTTT	CASSTGGAGEKLFF